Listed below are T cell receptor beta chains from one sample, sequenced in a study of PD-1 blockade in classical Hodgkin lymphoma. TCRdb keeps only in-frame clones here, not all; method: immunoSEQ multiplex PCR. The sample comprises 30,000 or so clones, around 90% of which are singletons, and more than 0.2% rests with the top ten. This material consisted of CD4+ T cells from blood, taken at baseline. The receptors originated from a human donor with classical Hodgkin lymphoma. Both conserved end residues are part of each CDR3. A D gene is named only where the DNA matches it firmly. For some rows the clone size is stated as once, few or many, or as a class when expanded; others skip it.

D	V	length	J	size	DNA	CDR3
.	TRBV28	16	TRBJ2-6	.	TGTGCCAGCAGAAAGCCCAGGGGGGCTGGGGCCAACGTCCTGACTTTC	CASRKPRGAGANVLTF
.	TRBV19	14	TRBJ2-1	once	TGTGCCAGTAGTATAGCGGGGGGCCGATATGAGCAGTTCTTC	CASSIAGGRYEQFF
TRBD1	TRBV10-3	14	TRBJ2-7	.	TGTGCCACCATACCCGGGACAGAGACCTACGAGCAGTACTTC	CATIPGTETYEQYF
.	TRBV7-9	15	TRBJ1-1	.	TGTGCCAGCAGCTTAGAAAAGGGGACCTACACTGAAGCTTTCTTT	CASSLEKGTYTEAFF
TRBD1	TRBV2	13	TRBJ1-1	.	TGTGCCAGCAGTGGGACAGGGGTCACTGAAGCTTTCTTT	CASSGTGVTEAFF
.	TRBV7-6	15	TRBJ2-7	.	TGTGCCAGCAGCTTACAACCGGAAGGGTCCTACGAGCAGTACTTC	CASSLQPEGSYEQYF
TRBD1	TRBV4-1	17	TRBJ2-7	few	TGCGCCAGCAGCCAAGAAGAGGACAGGGGCCTTTTCTACGAGCAGTACTTC	CASSQEEDRGLFYEQYF
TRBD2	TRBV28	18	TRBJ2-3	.	TGTGCCAGCAGCCTTTCAAAATGGGAGGGCCCTCCGAAAGATACGCAGTATTTT	CASSLSKWEGPPKDTQYF
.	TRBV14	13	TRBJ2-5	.	TGTGCCAGCAGCCCAGAATTGCAAGAGACCCAGTACTTC	CASSPELQETQYF
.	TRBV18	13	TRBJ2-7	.	TGTGCCAGCTCACCAACCCTCACCTACGAGCAGTACTTC	CASSPTLTYEQYF
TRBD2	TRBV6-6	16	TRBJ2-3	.	TGTGCCAGCAGTTATACCGGGACTAGCCGCCCAGATACGCAGTATTTT	CASSYTGTSRPDTQYF